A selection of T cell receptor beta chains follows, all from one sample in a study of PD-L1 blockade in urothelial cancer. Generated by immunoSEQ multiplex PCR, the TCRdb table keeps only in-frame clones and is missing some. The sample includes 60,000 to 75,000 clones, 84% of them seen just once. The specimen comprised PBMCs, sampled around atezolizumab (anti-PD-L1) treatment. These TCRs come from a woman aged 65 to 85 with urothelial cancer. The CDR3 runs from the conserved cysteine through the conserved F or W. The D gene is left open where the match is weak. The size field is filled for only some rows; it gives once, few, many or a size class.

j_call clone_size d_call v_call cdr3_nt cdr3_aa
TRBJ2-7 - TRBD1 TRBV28 TGTGCCAGCAGTTTAATGACAGGGGTAAGGTACGAGCAGTACTTC CASSLMTGVRYEQYF
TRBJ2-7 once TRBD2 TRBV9 TGTGCCAGCAGCGTAGTCGGCGGGAGCTCCTACGAGCAGTACTTC CASSVVGGSSYEQYF
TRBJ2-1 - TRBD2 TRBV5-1 TGCGCCAGCAGCTTGTTGGCGGGGGAAGGTTTGGATGAGCAGTTCTTC CASSLLAGEGLDEQFF
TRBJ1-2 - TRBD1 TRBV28 TGTGCCAGCAGTTGGGGACAGGGGTATGGCTACACCTTC CASSWGQGYGYTF
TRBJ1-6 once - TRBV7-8 TGTGCCAGCAGCTTAAAAAACGGGGCGGCGGGGTCACCCCTCCACTTT CASSLKNGAAGSPLHF
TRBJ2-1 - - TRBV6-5 TGTGCCAGCAGAAACAGGAGTCCCTACAATGAGCAGTTCTTC CASRNRSPYNEQFF
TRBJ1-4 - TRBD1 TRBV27 TGTGCCAGCAGTTATTTACAGGGGGGAGAAAAACTGTTTTTT CASSYLQGGEKLFF
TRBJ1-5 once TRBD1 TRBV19 TGTGCCAGTAGTATACGGGACAGGGGCGATCAGCCCCAGCATTTT CASSIRDRGDQPQHF
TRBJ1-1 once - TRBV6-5 TGTGCCAGCAGTGAAATTCAGGGAACCACTGAAGCTTTCTTT CASSEIQGTTEAFF
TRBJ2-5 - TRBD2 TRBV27 TGTGCCAGCAGTCCTAGAATTTGGACTAGCGGGGGACTAAAAGAGACCCAGTACTTC CASSPRIWTSGGLKETQYF
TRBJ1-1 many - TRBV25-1 TGTGCCAGCAGTGACGGGGGGGTCGACACTGAAGCTTTCTTT CASSDGGVDTEAFF
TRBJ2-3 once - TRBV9 TGTGCCAGCAGCGCCCCCGTGGCCCCCACAGATACGCAGTATTTT CASSAPVAPTDTQYF
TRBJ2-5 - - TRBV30 TGTGCCTGGAGTGCCCTCGTAGAGACCCAGTACTTC CAWSALVETQYF
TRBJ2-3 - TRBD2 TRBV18 TGTGCCAGCTCACCAAGAGGGATAGCGGGGAACACAGATACGCAGTATTTT CASSPRGIAGNTDTQYF
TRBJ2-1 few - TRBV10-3 TGTGCCATCAGGGGCAACACGGACAATGAGCAGTTCTTC CAIRGNTDNEQFF
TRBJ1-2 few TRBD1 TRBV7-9 TGTGCCAGCAGCTTAGGTCGATTTTACGAGACAGGGAGCGGCTACACCTTC CASSLGRFYETGSGYTF
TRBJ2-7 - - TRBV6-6 TGTGCCAGCAGTTACACCCCACAGGGTTGGTACGAGCAGTACTTC CASSYTPQGWYEQYF
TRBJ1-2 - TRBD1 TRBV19 TGTGCCAGTAGTATGGACTCCGGGACAGGGCTTAACTATGGCTACACCTTC CASSMDSGTGLNYGYTF
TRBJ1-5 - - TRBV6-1 TGTGCCAGCAGTGACCTGTCCTATAGCAATCAGCCCCAGCATTTT CASSDLSYSNQPQHF
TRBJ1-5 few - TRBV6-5 TGTGCCAGCAGTAATTCAGGGGCCGTCCAGCATTTT CASSNSGAVQHF
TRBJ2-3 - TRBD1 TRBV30 TGTGCCTGGAGTTTTGGGACAGGGGGCGGGGGCACAGATACGCAGTATTTT CAWSFGTGGGGTDTQYF
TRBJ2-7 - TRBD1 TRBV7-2 TGTGCCAGCAGCTTGACAGGGGTTTCCTACGAGCAGTACTTC CASSLTGVSYEQYF
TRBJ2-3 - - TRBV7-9 TGTGCCAGCAGCTTGGAAGGAGTTAGCACAGATACGCAGTATTTT CASSLEGVSTDTQYF
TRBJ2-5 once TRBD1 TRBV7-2 TGTGCCAGCAGCTTAAACAGGGGTGAGACCCAGTACTTC CASSLNRGETQYF
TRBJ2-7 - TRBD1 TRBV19 TGTGCCAGTGCCGGGACAGGGACCTACGAGCAGTACTTC CASAGTGTYEQYF
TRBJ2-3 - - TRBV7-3 TGTGCCAGCAGCTTAACCCCCGTAGATACGCAGTATTTT CASSLTPVDTQYF
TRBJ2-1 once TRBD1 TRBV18 TGTGCCAGCTCCGACAGGGGCTCCTACAATGAGCAGTTCTTC CASSDRGSYNEQFF
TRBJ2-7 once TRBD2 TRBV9 TGTGCCAGCAGCGGAGAGCTAGCGGGAGGGCCTGCTGGGGAGCAGTACTTC CASSGELAGGPAGEQYF
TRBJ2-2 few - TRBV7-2 TGTGCCAGCAGCCAGGGTACCGGGGAGCTGTTTTTT CASSQGTGELFF
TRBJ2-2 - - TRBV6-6 TGTGCCAGCAGTTACGGGGGCGGGAGAGTCGCCGGGGAGCTGTTTTTT CASSYGGGRVAGELFF
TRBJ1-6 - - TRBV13 TGTGCCAGCAGCCCGACCGGGACATCCTTTTCACCCCTCCACTTT CASSPTGTSFSPLHF
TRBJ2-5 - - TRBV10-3 TGTGCCATCAGTGATGGAGTCGGGGAGACCCAGTACTTC CAISDGVGETQYF
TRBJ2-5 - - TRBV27 TGTGCCAGCATCCACCCCCCCGAACGACGGTCTCTCTGGGGAGGGACCCAGTACTTC CASIHPPERRSLWGGTQYF
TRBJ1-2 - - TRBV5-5 TGTGCCAGCAGCTTGATCCCAGGGGCTAACTATGGCTACACCTTC CASSLIPGANYGYTF
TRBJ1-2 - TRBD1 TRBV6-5 TGTGCCAGCAGTTACTCGCAGGGGGCTCCCTATGGCTACACCTTC CASSYSQGAPYGYTF
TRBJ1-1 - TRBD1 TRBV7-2 TGTGCCAGCAGCCCAAGAGCCTCGGCAGGGGGCTACGCTTTCTTT CASSPRASAGGYAFF
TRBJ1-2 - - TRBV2 TGTGCCAGCATGGCGGACAGCCAATCCTATGGCTACACCTTC CASMADSQSYGYTF
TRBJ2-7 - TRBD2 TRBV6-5 TGTGCCAGCAGTCCCCGGGGGGGGAGGGCCTACGAGCAGTACTTC CASSPRGGRAYEQYF
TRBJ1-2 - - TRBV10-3 TGTGCCATCAGTGAGTCGTTCTCGGCCAGGGGATTTCATGGCTACACCTTC CAISESFSARGFHGYTF
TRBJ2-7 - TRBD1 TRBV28 TGTGCCAGCAGTGTCCCAGGACAGGGGGCCTACGAGCAGTACTTC CASSVPGQGAYEQYF
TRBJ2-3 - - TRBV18 TGTGCCAGCTCACCACCGCAGACAGATACGCAGTATTTT CASSPPQTDTQYF
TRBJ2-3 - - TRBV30 TGTGCCTGGGGGACAAAGGGTCCAGATACGCAGTATTTT CAWGTKGPDTQYF
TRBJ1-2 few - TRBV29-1 TGCAGCGTTGAGGGGTGGACAGGCTACACCTTC CSVEGWTGYTF
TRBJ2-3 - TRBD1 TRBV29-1 TGCAGCGTTGAACCCGGGACAGGATTGTTCGATACGCAGTATTTT CSVEPGTGLFDTQYF
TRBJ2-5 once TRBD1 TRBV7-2 TGTGCCAGCAGCCTGGACAGGGGTCAAGAGACCCAGTACTTC CASSLDRGQETQYF
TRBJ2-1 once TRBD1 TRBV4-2 TGTGCCAGCAGCCCGGACAGGGGGCTCAACAATGAGCAGTTCTTC CASSPDRGLNNEQFF
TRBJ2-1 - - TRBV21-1 TGTGCCAGCAGCATGGGGACAGGGTGGTCCTACAATGAGCAGTTCTTC CASSMGTGWSYNEQFF
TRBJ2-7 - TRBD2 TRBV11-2 TGTGCCAGCAGCTCCCCCTGGCGGGGGGGATACGAGCAGTACTTC CASSSPWRGGYEQYF
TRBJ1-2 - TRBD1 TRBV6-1 TGTGCCAGCAGTGTAGCTCGGGACAGGGTCTCTGGCTACACCTTC CASSVARDRVSGYTF
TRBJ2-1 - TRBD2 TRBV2 TGTGCCAGCAGTGATAGCGGGGCGGCCTACAATGAGCAGTTCTTC CASSDSGAAYNEQFF
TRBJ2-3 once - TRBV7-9 TGTGCCAGCAGCTTAGGCAGGCCTGGGACAGATACGCAGTATTTT CASSLGRPGTDTQYF
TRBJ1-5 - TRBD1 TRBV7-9 TGTGCCAGCAGACCGACAGGGGAGAACAATCAGCCCCAGCATTTT CASRPTGENNQPQHF
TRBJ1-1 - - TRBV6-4 TGTGCCAGCAGTGACCATGGAGGGGCAGGGATAAGGACTGAAGCTTTCTTT CASSDHGGAGIRTEAFF
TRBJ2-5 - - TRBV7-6 TGTGCCAGCAGCTTAGGTCCTACGAGGGAGACCCAGTACTTC CASSLGPTRETQYF
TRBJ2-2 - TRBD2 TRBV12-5 TGTGCTAGTGGTTTTATCCTAGCGGGACTACATCCCGGGGAGCTGTTTTTT CASGFILAGLHPGELFF
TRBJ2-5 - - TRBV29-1 TGCAGCGTCACTCAGACAGCCTGGGAGACCCAGTACTTC CSVTQTAWETQYF
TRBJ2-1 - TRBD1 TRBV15 TGTGCCACCAGCCCCCCCGCAACCGGGACAGGGAGGAATGAGCAGTTCTTC CATSPPATGTGRNEQFF